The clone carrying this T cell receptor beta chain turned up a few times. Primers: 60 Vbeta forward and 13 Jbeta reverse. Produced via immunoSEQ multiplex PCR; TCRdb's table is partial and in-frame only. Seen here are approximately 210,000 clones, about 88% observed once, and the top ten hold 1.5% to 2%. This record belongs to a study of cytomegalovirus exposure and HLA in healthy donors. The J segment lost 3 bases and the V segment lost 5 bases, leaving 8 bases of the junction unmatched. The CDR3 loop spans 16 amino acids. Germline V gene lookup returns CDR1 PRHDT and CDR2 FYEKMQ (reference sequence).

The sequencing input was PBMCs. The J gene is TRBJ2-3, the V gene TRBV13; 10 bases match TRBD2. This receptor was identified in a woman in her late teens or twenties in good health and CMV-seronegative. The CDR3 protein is CASSIHTSGDTDTQYF. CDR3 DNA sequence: TGTGCCAGCAGCATTCATACTAGCGGGGATACAGATACGCAGTATTTT.